Below, one T cell receptor (beta chain) is given with its context. This sample is part of a study of blood T cell repertoires in COVID-19. Study-level background: PBMCs, B-cell-depleted T cells, or T cells were the source of the cDNA or gDNA that made up the material.

Sequencing used immunoSEQ multiplex PCR; TCRdb keeps in-frame clones, though not all of them. The sample lists around 100,000 clones, roughly 69% seen once, with approximately 5.9% in the top ten. The germline V gene encodes CDR1 SGHRS and CDR2 YFSETQ. This CDR3 comprises 15 residues. Trimming left V 7 bases short and J 3 bases short, with 17 bases between. The sample taken for sequencing was peripheral blood. This receptor was identified in a man older than 75 with acute or convalescent COVID-19. The V call is TRBV5-1, the J call TRBJ2-1, with a tentative D call TRBD2 (5 bases). The CDR3 spells CASRDLDSYYNEQFF. The CDR3 DNA sequence: TGCGCCAGCCGAGACCTGGACTCCTACTACAATGAGCAGTTCTTC.